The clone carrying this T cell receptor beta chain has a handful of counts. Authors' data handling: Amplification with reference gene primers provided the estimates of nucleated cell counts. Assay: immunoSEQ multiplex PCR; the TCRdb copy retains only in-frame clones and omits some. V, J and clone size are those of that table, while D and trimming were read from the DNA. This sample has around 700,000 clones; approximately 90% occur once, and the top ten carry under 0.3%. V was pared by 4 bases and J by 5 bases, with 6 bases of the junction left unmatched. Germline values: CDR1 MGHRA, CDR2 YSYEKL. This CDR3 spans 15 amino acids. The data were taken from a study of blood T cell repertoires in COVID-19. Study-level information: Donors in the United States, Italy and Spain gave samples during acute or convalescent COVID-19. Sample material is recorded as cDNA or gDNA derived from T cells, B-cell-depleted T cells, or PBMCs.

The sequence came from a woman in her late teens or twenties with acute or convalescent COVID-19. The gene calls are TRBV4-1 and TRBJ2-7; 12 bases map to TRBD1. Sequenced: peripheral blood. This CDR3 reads CASSPLGDRGHEQYF. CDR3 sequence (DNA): TGCGCCAGCAGCCCCCTGGGGGACAGGGGGCACGAGCAGTACTTC.